This TCR beta chain comes out of a study of T cell responses to AZD1222 COVID-19 vaccine. Produced via immunoSEQ multiplex PCR; TCRdb's table is partial and in-frame only. The sample holds nearly 110,000 clones, under 95% seen once. The study's findings and limits: CD4 TCRs linked to vaccination spanned spike, dominating at 160-218 and 743-854. Spike-specific TCR breadth rose after two AZD1222 doses, and depth rose as well. Without day 14 samples, only post-peak T cell repertoires were studied. In a largely white British group with more females than males, clonal diversity was possibly underestimated.

With regard to this clone: As yet, its antigen is unknown.

The CDR3 contains 16 residues. The V gene's germline CDR1 is LNHDA and CDR2 SQIVND (reference sequence). Trimming took 2 bases from V and 7 from J; bases not matched to a gene: 6. The TCR was taken from an adult who received the AZD1222 COVID-19 vaccine. This material consisted of peripheral blood, taken 28 days after the second AZD1222 dose. This chain uses TRBV19 with TRBJ1-6; TRBD1 aligns across 9 bases. The CDR3 nucleotides are TGTGCCAGTAGTATAATGATGGGACAGGGAAATTCACCCCTCCACTTT. Translating it yields CASSIMMGQGNSPLHF.